Listed below are T cell receptor beta chains from one sample, sequenced in a study of blood T cell repertoires in COVID-19. The repertoire was sequenced with immunoSEQ multiplex PCR; TCRdb's copy has only in-frame clones and lacks some. The sample has some 260,000 clones; 65% to 90% are singletons. Sequenced material: PBMCs or T cells enriched from blood (not recorded which). The source of these receptors is a man in his forties who had recovered from COVID-19. The conserved cysteine and the conserved F or W are not part of the CDR3 here.

v_gene: TRBV27; CDR3aa: ASSKRGAGELF
v_gene: TRBV6-5; CDR3aa: ASREGPSREPWD
v_gene: TRBV18; CDR3aa: ASSPQGFLSGNTIY
v_gene: TRBV25-1; CDR3aa: ASRDRGDTEAF
v_gene: TRBV14; CDR3aa: ASSQETLSWDSEAF
v_gene: TRBV19; CDR3aa: ASSFQRGASYEQY
v_gene: TRBV30; CDR3aa: AWSKTGYNYGYT
v_gene: TRBV6-1; CDR3aa: ASSARGKNIQY
v_gene: TRBV13; CDR3aa: ASSLGGGDGYT
v_gene: TRBV5-6; CDR3aa: ASSFDRGPNEKLF
v_gene: TRBV3-1/TRBV3-2; CDR3aa: ASSQDLNQPQH
v_gene: TRBV5-1; CDR3aa: ASSLGLAGTMRETQY
v_gene: TRBV18; CDR3aa: ASSRTGTSSYEQY
v_gene: TRBV18; CDR3aa: ASSPPPGGATEAF
v_gene: TRBV14; CDR3aa: ASSPSSGSYEQY
v_gene: TRBV5-8; CDR3aa: ASSVTRGAQGDTQY
v_gene: TRBV7-2; CDR3aa: ASSLGAGGGEQY
v_gene: TRBV7-9; CDR3aa: ASSLVDRDHEQY
v_gene: TRBV2; CDR3aa: ASRELAGAQNEQF
v_gene: TRBV7-9; CDR3aa: ASSSGTHTEAF
v_gene: TRBV18; CDR3aa: ASSPSEGPLF
v_gene: TRBV2; CDR3aa: ASSSGQGGTGELF
v_gene: TRBV29-1; CDR3aa: SVASGSYNEQF
v_gene: TRBV30; CDR3aa: AWSSGGEETQY
v_gene: TRBV6-5; CDR3aa: ASSSSGTGGEKLF
v_gene: TRBV11-2; CDR3aa: ASSLDPASGSNTGELF
v_gene: TRBV27; CDR3aa: ASSLKGVYEQY
v_gene: TRBV20-1; CDR3aa: SASTGQGVDGELF
v_gene: TRBV2; CDR3aa: ASSDLSVVQPQH
v_gene: TRBV7-2; CDR3aa: ASSLNGGGSTDTQY
v_gene: TRBV5-1; CDR3aa: ASSSNGLAGDFFSTDTQY
v_gene: TRBV5-1; CDR3aa: ASSLLGGRGEQY
v_gene: TRBV5-1; CDR3aa: ASSTQGYGNTIY
v_gene: TRBV7-3; CDR3aa: ASSLEGQDNSPLH
v_gene: TRBV4-1; CDR3aa: ASSQVAGAIYGYT
v_gene: TRBV7-2; CDR3aa: ASSLRQGISETQY
v_gene: TRBV10-3; CDR3aa: ATTGGRNQPQH
v_gene: TRBV7-3; CDR3aa: ASSRLVGDEQY
v_gene: TRBV27; CDR3aa: ASSRTSGRNEQF
v_gene: TRBV21-1; CDR3aa: ASSNSKVRRPQH
v_gene: TRBV11-2; CDR3aa: ASSDIDRNTEAF